The 9 T cell receptor beta chains below were found in one sample sequenced in a study of blood T cells in healthy people across ages. The use of a sample-barcoded 5' primer and a J-beta primer mix characterized a second PCR of about 6 to 11 cycles. In TCRdb, the 5' RACE reads were re-called with MiXCR into one record per CDR3 protein. The data show under 1,100,000 distinct CDR3 sequences, with approximately 26% seen just once and around 0.75% held by the top ten. The same data also went into a second study, on T cells of mothers and their children.

Sequenced sample: blood. Every receptor here comes from a girl under 10 years old in good health.

This clonotype has a handful of counts. J is TRBJ2-5 and V is TRBV7-9; D not resolved. V was pared by 5 bases and J by 1 base, with 17 bases between. The CDR3 runs 16 residues. Germline values: CDR1 SEHNR, CDR2 FQNEAQ (reference sequence). The CDR3: CASSPKALSFQETQYF. CDR3 DNA sequence: TGTGCCAGCAGCCCTAAGGCACTCTCATTCCAAGAGACCCAGTACTTC.

This clonotype was seen a few times. The chain uses TRBV20-1 and TRBJ2-7, with TRBD2 identical over 12 bases. V was pared by 3 bases and J by 2 bases, with 5 bases of the junction left unmatched. Germline V CDR1 and CDR2: DFQATT, SNEGSKA (reference sequence). This CDR3 is built from 15 residues. The CDR3 region is CSASSTSGGPYEQYF. CDR3 nucleotides: TGCAGTGCTAGCTCTACTAGCGGGGGGCCCTACGAGCAGTACTTC.

This clonotype was found a few times. This rearrangement joins TRBV20-1 to TRBJ1-1; D is unresolved. The CDR3 covers 12 residues. CDR1 DFQATT and CDR2 SNEGSKA come from the germline V gene (reference sequence). V gave up 6 bases and J gave up 0 bases, with 8 bases separating them. The CDR3 sequence is CSAVHLNTEAFF. DNA for the CDR3: TGCAGTGCCGTACACCTGAACACTGAAGCTTTCTTT.

This clonotype was seen a few times. The V and J genes are TRBV4-1 and TRBJ2-5, with TRBD1 matching over 7 bases. The tail of the sequence fits TRBJ2-1 better, so the J call may be wrong. The CDR3 is 16 residues long. The germline V gene encodes CDR1 MGHRA and CDR2 YSYEKL. CDR3 in amino acids: CASSSWGQNFYNEQFF. The DNA for the CDR3 is TGCGCCAGCAGCTCCTGGGGACAGAATTTTTACAATGAGCAGTTCTTC.

The table lists this clonotype with a few counts. The V call is TRBV6-4, the J call TRBJ2-1; D unresolved. The CDR3 totals 13 residues. Germline V lookup: CDR1 MRHNA, CDR2 SNTAGT. V lost 4 bases to trimming and J lost 4 bases, with 8 bases between them. CDR3 protein: CASSVSQYNEQFF. The DNA for the CDR3 is TGTGCCAGCAGTGTTTCCCAGTACAATGAGCAGTTCTTC.

This clonotype has only a few counts. V and J are TRBV4-1 and TRBJ2-1, with TRBD2 identical over 7 bases. The germline gives CDR1 MGHRA, CDR2 YSYEKL. This CDR3 region has 17 residues. With V trimmed by 0 bases and J by 8 bases, 13 bases remained unmatched. The CDR3 DNA reads as TGCGCCAGCAGCCAAGATGCTCTAGCGGCCCTTAGGGATGAGCAGTTCTTC. This sequence encodes CASSQDALAALRDEQFF.

The chain links TRBV12-5 to TRBJ2-4, with D hard to call. V was pared by 3 bases and J by 0 bases, with 9 bases between. CDR1 is LGHNT, CDR2 FRNRAP, per germline. The CDR3 spans 15 residues. The CDR3 region is CASGFNTVAKNIQYF. For the CDR3, the DNA is TGTGCTAGTGGTTTTAATACAGTAGCCAAAAACATTCAGTACTTC.

The gene calls are TRBV20-1 and TRBJ2-4; weak D call: TRBD2 (5 bases). CDR1 and CDR2 (germline): DFQATT, SNEGSKA (reference sequence). V gave up 5 bases and J gave up 7 bases, with 21 bases separating them. CDR3 length: 15 amino acids. CDR3 DNA: TGCAGTGCTGGCGGGCTTCCCCCCTTACTGAACATTCAGTACTTC. It is translated as CSAGGLPPLLNIQYF.

The genes are TRBV20-1 and TRBJ2-7; 7 positions agree with TRBD2. Unmatched junction bases numbered 13, after V lost 2 bases and J lost 3 bases. The CDR3 has 16 amino acids. Germline CDR1 is DFQATT and CDR2 is SNEGSKA (reference sequence). CDR3 protein: CSARLYQRGPLYEQYF. The CDR3 coding sequence is TGCAGTGCTAGACTATACCAGCGGGGACCGCTCTACGAGCAGTACTTC.